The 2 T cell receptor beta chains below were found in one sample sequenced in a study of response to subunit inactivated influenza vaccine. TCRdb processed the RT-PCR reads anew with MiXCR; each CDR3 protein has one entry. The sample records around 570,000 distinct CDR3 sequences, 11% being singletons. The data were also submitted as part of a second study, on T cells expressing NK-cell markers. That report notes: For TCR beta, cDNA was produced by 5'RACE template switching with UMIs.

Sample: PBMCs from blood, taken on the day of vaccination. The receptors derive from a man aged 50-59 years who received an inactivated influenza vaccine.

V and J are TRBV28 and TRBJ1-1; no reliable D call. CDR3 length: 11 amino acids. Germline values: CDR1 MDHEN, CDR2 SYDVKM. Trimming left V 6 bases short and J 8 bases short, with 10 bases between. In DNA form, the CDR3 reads TGTGCCAGCAGGATCTGGGGAGAAGCTTTCTTT. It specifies CASRIWGEAFF.

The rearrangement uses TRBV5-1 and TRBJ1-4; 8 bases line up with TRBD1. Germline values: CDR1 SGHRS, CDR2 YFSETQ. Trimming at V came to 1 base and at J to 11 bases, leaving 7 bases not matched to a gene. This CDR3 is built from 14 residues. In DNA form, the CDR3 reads TGCGCCAGCAGCTTGAAGACAGGGGCGCAGAAACTGTTTTTT. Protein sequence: CASSLKTGAQKLFF.